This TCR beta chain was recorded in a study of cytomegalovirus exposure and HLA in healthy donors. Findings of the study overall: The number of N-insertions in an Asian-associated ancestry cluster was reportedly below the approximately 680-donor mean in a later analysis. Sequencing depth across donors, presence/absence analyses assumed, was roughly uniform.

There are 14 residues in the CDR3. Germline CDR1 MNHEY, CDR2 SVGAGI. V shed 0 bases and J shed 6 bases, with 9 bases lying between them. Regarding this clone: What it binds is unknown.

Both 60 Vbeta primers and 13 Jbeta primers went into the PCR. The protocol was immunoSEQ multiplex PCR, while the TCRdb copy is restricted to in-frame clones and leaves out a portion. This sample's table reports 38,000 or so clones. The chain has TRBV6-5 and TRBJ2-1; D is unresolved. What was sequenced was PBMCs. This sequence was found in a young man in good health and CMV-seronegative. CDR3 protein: CASSYSREINEQFF. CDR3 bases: TGTGCCAGCAGTTACTCGAGAGAAATCAATGAGCAGTTCTTC.